Listed here are 24 T cell receptor beta chains from one sample, sequenced in a study of OX40 agonist ivuxolimab in advanced cancers. Using immunoSEQ multiplex PCR, the repertoire was profiled, and TCRdb retains in-frame clones only, with some absent. The sample has 60,000 to 65,000 clones, 75% to 85% seen once; the top ten hold 0.7%. Material: CD4+ or CD8+ T cells sorted from blood, obtained in a trial of the OX40 agonist ivuxolimab. These receptors all come from an adult with an advanced solid tumor such as melanoma, head and neck, liver or kidney cancer.

This clone showed up just once. CDR3 amino acids: CASSPPGRAGTGELFF. The CDR3 region has the DNA TGTGCCAGCAGCCCCCCGGGGAGGGCCGGCACTGGGGAGCTGTTTTTT. The chain uses TRBV5-5 and TRBJ2-2, with 7 nucleotides matching TRBD2. Germline CDR1 SGHKS, CDR2 YYEKEE (reference sequence). With V trimmed by 4 bases and J by 8 bases, 14 bases remained unmatched. This CDR3 region has 16 residues.

The chain recombines TRBV6-1 with TRBJ1-1; D is ambiguous. The CDR3 is 14 amino acids. CDR1 is MNHNS, CDR2 SASEGT, per germline. Trimming took 2 bases from V and 4 from J, leaving 11 bases between them. The CDR3 nucleotides are TGTGCCAGCAGTGAAAACGTAGTCCCCACTGAAGCTTTCTTT. As protein: CASSENVVPTEAFF.

This clone was found many times. The chain is built from TRBV25-1 and TRBJ2-7; the D gene could be TRBD1 or TRBD2 (5 bases each). The CDR3 is 14 amino acids. The V end was cut by 4 bases, the J end by 4 bases, with 14 bases between. The germline V gene has CDR1 MGHDK and CDR2 SYGVNS. This chain's CDR3 is CASSARGPEYEQYF. In DNA form, the CDR3 reads TGTGCCAGCAGTGCTCGGGGCCCCGAGTACGAGCAGTACTTC.

The genes are TRBV19 and TRBJ1-1; D is ambiguous. The CDR3 loop spans 15 amino acids. CDR1 is LNHDA, CDR2 SQIVND, per germline (reference sequence). Trimming took off 3 bases at V and 5 bases at J, with 16 bases between the two ends. In nucleotides, the CDR3 is TGTGCCAGTAGTATTTTACATTCGCCGACAACTGAAGCTTTCTTT. It specifies CASSILHSPTTEAFF.

This clone was counted between two and nine times. The CDR3 DNA reads TGTGCCAGCAGTTATAATTCGGGGGAGACCCAGTACTTC. The encoded protein is CASSYNSGETQYF. This chain uses TRBV7-9 with TRBJ2-5; D is perhaps TRBD2 (5 bases). This CDR3 is built from 13 residues. Looked up from germline, CDR1 is SEHNR and CDR2 is FQNEAQ (reference sequence). V shed 6 bases and J shed 5 bases, with 13 bases lying between them.

The chain is built from TRBV7-8 and TRBJ1-4, with D perhaps TRBD1 (5 bases). CDR3 length equals 14 residues. The V end was cut by 2 bases, the J end by 7 bases, with 11 bases between. Per germline, CDR1 SGHVS and CDR2 FQNEAQ. For the CDR3, the DNA is TGTGCCAGCAGCTTAAAGGGGTGGGGTGAAAAACTGTTTTTT. It specifies CASSLKGWGEKLFF.

The rearrangement joins TRBV7-9 to TRBJ1-2; 9 nucleotides agree with TRBD1. Germline V CDR1 and CDR2: SEHNR, FQNEAQ (reference sequence). The CDR3 is 14 residues long. The ends lost 1 base at V and 7 bases at J; junction bases unmatched: 4. CDR3 amino acids: CASSLGDRAGGYTF. The CDR3 coding sequence is TGTGCCAGCAGCTTAGGGGACAGGGCTGGTGGCTACACCTTC. The full variable domain, rest sourced from reference TRBV7-9 and TRBJ1-2, is DTGVSQNPRHKITKRGQNVTFRCDPISEHNRLYWYRQTLGQGPEFLTYFQNEAQLEKSRLLSDRFSAERPKGSFSTLEIQRTEQGDSAMYLCASSLGDRAGGYTFGSGTRLTVV.

V usage is TRBV10-3 and J usage is TRBJ2-3; D may be TRBD1 (6 bases). CDR1 ENHRY and CDR2 SYGVKD come from the germline V gene. Trimming removed 5 bases at V and 5 bases at J, with 14 bases between. There are 14 residues in the CDR3. CDR3 bases: TGTGCCATCAGTAAGCCAGGGGTTGAAGATACGCAGTATTTT. Amino acids: CAISKPGVEDTQYF.

This chain links TRBV4-2 with TRBJ2-1; D uncertain. Germline CDR1 and CDR2: LGHNA and YNFKEQ. V was clipped by 1 base and J by 7 bases, with 11 bases between them. The CDR3 length is 14 residues. This CDR3 is CASSQGRLQNEQFF. DNA of the CDR3: TGTGCCAGCAGCCAAGGGCGGCTACAGAATGAGCAGTTCTTC.

This chain links TRBV19 with TRBJ1-6; no definite D call. V lost 6 bases, J lost 5 bases, and 11 bases lay in between. CDR1 is LNHDA and CDR2 is SQIVND in the germline V gene (reference sequence). This CDR3 comprises 14 residues. The CDR3 region is CASRWTADNSPLHF. The CDR3 DNA is TGTGCCAGTAGATGGACCGCGGATAATTCACCCCTCCACTTT.

By proportion, this clone is medium-sized. V gene TRBV5-8 combines with J gene TRBJ1-3; 9 bases fit TRBD1. Trimming took 5 bases from V and 7 from J; bases not matched to a gene: 22. Per germline, CDR1 SGHTS and CDR2 YDEGEE. The CDR3 totals 19 residues. The CDR3 DNA follows: TGTGCCAGCAGACCTGGACAGGGGTTCCGCCTAGGCCAGGGGAACACCATATATTTT. It is translated as CASRPGQGFRLGQGNTIYF.

This chain connects TRBV2 to TRBJ2-2, with D unclear. This CDR3 is 15 amino acids long. Trimming shortened V by 3 bases and J by 4 bases, and 12 bases separated the two germline ends. Germline lookup yields CDR1 SNHLY and CDR2 FYNNEI. The CDR3 reads CASSEVWQSTGELFF. Here the CDR3 DNA reads TGTGCCAGCAGTGAGGTATGGCAGTCCACCGGGGAGCTGTTTTTT.

This CDR3 reads CASSERLGNSPLHF. The CDR3 DNA sequence: TGTGCCAGCAGTGAACGTTTGGGAAATTCACCCCTCCACTTT. This chain connects TRBV25-1 to TRBJ1-6; D ambiguous. With 2 bases removed from V and 7 bases from J, the gap between germline ends came to 9 bases. The CDR3 totals 14 residues. Per germline, CDR1 MGHDK and CDR2 SYGVNS.

This chain joins TRBV7-9 and TRBJ1-1, with D maybe TRBD1 (5 bases). Germline values: CDR1 SEHNR, CDR2 FQNEAQ (reference sequence). The CDR3 loop spans 15 amino acids. V was pared by 5 bases and J by 0 bases, with 13 bases between. CDR3 sequence (DNA): TGTGCCAGCAGCCAGGGCAGGGCAGTGAACACTGAAGCTTTCTTT. It is translated as CASSQGRAVNTEAFF.

The rearrangement uses TRBV28 and TRBJ1-2, with D unresolved. Germline V gene lookup returns CDR1 MDHEN and CDR2 SYDVKM. V was clipped by 6 bases and J by 4 bases, with 12 bases between them. The CDR3 consists of 13 residues. The CDR3 coding sequence is TGTGCCAGCAGACCAGACCCCCTCTATGGCTACACCTTC. Translating gives CASRPDPLYGYTF.

This clone showed up just a few times. The rearrangement links TRBV6-1 to TRBJ1-3, with D hard to call. Trimming took 7 bases from V and 3 from J, leaving 13 bases between them. CDR3 length equals 14 residues. Looked up from germline, CDR1 is MNHNS and CDR2 is SASEGT. The CDR3: CASKEDVRGNTIYF. The CDR3 bases are TGTGCCAGCAAGGAGGACGTCCGTGGAAACACCATATATTTT.

V usage is TRBV10-3 and J usage is TRBJ1-4, with 7 bases lining up with TRBD1. CDR3 length: 13 residues. Germline-derived CDR1 and CDR2 are ENHRY and SYGVKD. The trim removed 9 bases at V and 6 bases at J, leaving 7 bases unmatched. The CDR3 region is CAIKSGTDEKLFF. The CDR3 coding sequence is TGTGCCATTAAATCCGGGACAGATGAAAAACTGTTTTTT.

This clone was seen only once. The rearrangement links TRBV10-3 to TRBJ1-6, with D possibly TRBD1 on 5 matching bases. The CDR3 runs to 15 residues. The germline V and J ends were trimmed by 6 bases and 6 bases, with 15 bases remaining between them. The germline CDR1 and CDR2 sequences are ENHRY and SYGVKD. The chain's CDR3 is CAIRTGTGGNSPLHF. Written as DNA, the CDR3 is TGTGCCATCAGGACCGGGACTGGAGGTAATTCACCCCTCCACTTT.

J is TRBJ1-1 and V is TRBV7-9; 9 nucleotides align to TRBD1. The CDR3 consists of 14 residues. Looked up from germline, CDR1 is SEHNR and CDR2 is FQNEAQ (reference sequence). After removal of 6 bases from V and 0 bases from J, the junction contained 2 bases not matched to a gene. CDR3 coding DNA: TGTGCCAGCAGGTGGGACAGGGTGAACACTGAAGCTTTCTTT. Its translation: CASRWDRVNTEAFF. The whole variable domain, filled in from reference TRBV7-9 and TRBJ1-1, reads DTGVSQNPRHKITKRGQNVTFRCDPISEHNRLYWYRQTLGQGPEFLTYFQNEAQLEKSRLLSDRFSAERPKGSFSTLEIQRTEQGDSAMYLCASRWDRVNTEAFFGQGTRLTVV.

Comment on this clone: Other DNA sequences of this sample code for an identical CDR3. V gene TRBV2 combines with J gene TRBJ2-1; 11 positions match TRBD2. CDR1 SNHLY and CDR2 FYNNEI come from the germline V gene. The CDR3 loop spans 15 amino acids. The trim removed 1 base at V and 4 bases at J, leaving 0 bases unmatched. CDR3 sequence reads: CASSEGLAGYNEQFF. In DNA, the CDR3 is TGTGCCAGCAGTGAAGGACTAGCGGGGTACAATGAGCAGTTCTTC.

This chain uses TRBV10-1 with TRBJ2-3; D is ambiguous. There are 14 residues in the CDR3. The germline CDR1 and CDR2 sequences are WNHNN and SYGVQD (reference sequence). The V and J ends lost 0 bases and 3 bases respectively, with 7 bases between them. The chain's CDR3 is CASSESPWTDTQYF. As DNA, the CDR3 is TGCGCCAGCAGTGAGTCGCCATGGACAGATACGCAGTATTTT.

The chain recombines TRBV29-1 with TRBJ2-1, with D uncertain. The CDR3 runs 12 residues. Deletions cut 4 bases from V and 0 bases from J, with 4 bases between. Germline V gives CDR1 SQVTM, CDR2 ANQGSEA. The CDR3 is CSVASSYNEQFF. CDR3 nucleotide sequence: TGCAGCGTTGCCAGCTCCTACAATGAGCAGTTCTTC.

This clone occurred a few times. This rearrangement joins TRBV7-7 to TRBJ2-2; 7 nucleotides align to TRBD1. The germline gives CDR1 SSHAT, CDR2 FNYEAQ (reference sequence). The CDR3 consists of 15 residues. The J segment lost 0 bases and the V segment lost 5 bases, leaving 3 bases of the junction unmatched. CDR3 sequence reads: CASSRDRTNTGELFF. The CDR3 region has the DNA TGTGCCAGCAGCCGGGACAGAACGAACACCGGGGAGCTGTTTTTT.

This clone was observed a handful of times. This chain links TRBV7-2 with TRBJ2-3; D perhaps matches TRBD1 (5 bases). This CDR3 spans 14 amino acids. Germline CDR1 is SGHTA and CDR2 is FQGNSA. Deletions cut 3 bases from V and 1 base from J, with 8 bases between. Here the CDR3 reads CASSFGRGTDTQYF. DNA for the CDR3: TGTGCCAGCAGCTTCGGCAGGGGCACAGATACGCAGTATTTT.